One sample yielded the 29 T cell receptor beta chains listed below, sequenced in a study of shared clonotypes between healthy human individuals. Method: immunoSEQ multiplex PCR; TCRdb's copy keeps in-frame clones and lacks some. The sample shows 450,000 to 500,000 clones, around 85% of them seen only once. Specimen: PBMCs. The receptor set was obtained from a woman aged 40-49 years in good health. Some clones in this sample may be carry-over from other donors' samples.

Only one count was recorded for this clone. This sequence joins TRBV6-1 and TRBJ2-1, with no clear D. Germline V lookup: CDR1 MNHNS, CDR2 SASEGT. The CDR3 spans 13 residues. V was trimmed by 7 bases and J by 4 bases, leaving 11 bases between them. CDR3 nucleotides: TGTGCCAGCACCGGTGACGTATACAATGAGCAGTTCTTC. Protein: CASTGDVYNEQFF.

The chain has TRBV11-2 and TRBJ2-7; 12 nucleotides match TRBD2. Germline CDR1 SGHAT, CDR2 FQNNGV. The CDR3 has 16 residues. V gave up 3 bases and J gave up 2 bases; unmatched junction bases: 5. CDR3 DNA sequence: TGTGCCAGCAGCTTCCTAGCGGGAGGGGGGCCCTACGAGCAGTACTTC. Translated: CASSFLAGGGPYEQYF.

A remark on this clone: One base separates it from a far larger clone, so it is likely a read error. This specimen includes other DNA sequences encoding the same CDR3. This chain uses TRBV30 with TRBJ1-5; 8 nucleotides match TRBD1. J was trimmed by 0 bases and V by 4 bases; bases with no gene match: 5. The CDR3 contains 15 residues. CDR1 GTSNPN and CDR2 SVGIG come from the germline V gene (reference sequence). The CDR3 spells CAWKGQGASNQPQHF. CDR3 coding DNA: TGTGCCTGGAAAGGACAGGGTGCTAGCAATCAGCCCCAGCATTTT. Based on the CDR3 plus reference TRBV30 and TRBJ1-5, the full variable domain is SQTIHQWPATLVQPVGSPLSLECTVEGTSNPNLYWYRQAAGRGLQLLFYSVGIGQISSEVPQNLSASRPQDRQFILSSKKLLLSDSGFYLCAWKGQGASNQPQHFGDGTRLSIL.

This CDR3 is CASSGGASPYYEQYF. DNA of the CDR3: TGTGCCAGCAGCGGGGGGGCGTCCCCTTACTACGAGCAGTACTTC. The rearrangement uses TRBV7-2 and TRBJ2-7; maybe TRBD2 (7 bases). The CDR3 covers 15 residues. Germline loops: CDR1 SGHTA, CDR2 FQGNSA. V lost 5 bases to trimming and J lost 3 bases, with 17 bases between them.

As DNA, the CDR3 is TGTGCCGTTAGCGGTCCGCTTGATACGCAGTATTTT. It codes for CAVSGPLDTQYF. The chain links TRBV7-8 to TRBJ2-3, with D possibly TRBD2 on 6 matching bases. Trimming pared 11 bases from V and 6 bases from J, leaving 15 bases between. The CDR3 covers 12 residues. Germline lookup yields CDR1 SGHVS and CDR2 FQNEAQ.

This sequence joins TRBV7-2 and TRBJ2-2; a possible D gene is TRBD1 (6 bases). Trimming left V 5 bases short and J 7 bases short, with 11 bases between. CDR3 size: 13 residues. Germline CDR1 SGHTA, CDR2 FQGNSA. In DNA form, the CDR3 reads TGTGCCAGCAGCAGGGGACATGTCGGGGAGCTGTTTTTT. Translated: CASSRGHVGELFF.

CDR3 nucleotide sequence: TGTGCCAGCTCTCCCCGGGATTCCGGGGAGCTGTTTTTT. Translation gives CASSPRDSGELFF. V gene TRBV18 combines with J gene TRBJ2-2; perhaps TRBD2 as D (5 bases). The length of the CDR3 is 13 residues. The V gene lost 6 bases and the J gene lost 6 bases, with 11 bases spanning the gap. CDR1 is KGHSH, CDR2 LQKENI, per germline.

In DNA form, the CDR3 reads TGCAGCGTTGAAGGGTCACCCAGGGGTCGGGCAGATACGCAGTATTTT. Residues: CSVEGSPRGRADTQYF. J is TRBJ2-3 and V is TRBV29-1, with D maybe TRBD1 (6 bases). The CDR3 loop spans 16 amino acids. Germline V gene sequence: CDR1 SQVTM, CDR2 ANQGSEA. Trimming removed 1 base from V and 4 bases from J, with 18 bases in between.

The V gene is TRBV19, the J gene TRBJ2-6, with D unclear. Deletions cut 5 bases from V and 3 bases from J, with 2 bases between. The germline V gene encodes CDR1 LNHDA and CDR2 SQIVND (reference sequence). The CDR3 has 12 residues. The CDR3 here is CASSVGANVLTF. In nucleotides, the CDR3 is TGTGCCAGTAGTGTTGGGGCCAACGTCCTGACTTTC.

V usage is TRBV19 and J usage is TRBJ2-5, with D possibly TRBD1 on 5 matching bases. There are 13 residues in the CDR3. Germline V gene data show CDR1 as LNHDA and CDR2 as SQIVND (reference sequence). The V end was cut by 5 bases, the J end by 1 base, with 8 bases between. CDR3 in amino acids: CASSPDIQETQYF. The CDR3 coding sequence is TGTGCCAGTAGTCCGGACATCCAAGAGACCCAGTACTTC.

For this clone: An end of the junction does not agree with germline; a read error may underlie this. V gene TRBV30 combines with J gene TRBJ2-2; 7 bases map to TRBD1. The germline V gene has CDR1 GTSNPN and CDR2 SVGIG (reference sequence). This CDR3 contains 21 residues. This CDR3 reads CAWSVFPGQLMTEANAGELFF. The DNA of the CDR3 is TGTGCCTGGAGTGTATTTCCGGGACAGCTGATGACGGAAGCGAACGCCGGGGAGCTGTTTTTT.

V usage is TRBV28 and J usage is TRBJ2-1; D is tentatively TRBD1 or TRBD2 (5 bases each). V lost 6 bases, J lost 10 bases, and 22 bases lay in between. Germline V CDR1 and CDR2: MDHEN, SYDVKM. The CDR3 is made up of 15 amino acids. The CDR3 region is CASSGLGTAAQEQFF. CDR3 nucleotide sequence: TGTGCCAGCAGCGGGCTGGGGACCGCCGCCCAGGAGCAGTTCTTC.

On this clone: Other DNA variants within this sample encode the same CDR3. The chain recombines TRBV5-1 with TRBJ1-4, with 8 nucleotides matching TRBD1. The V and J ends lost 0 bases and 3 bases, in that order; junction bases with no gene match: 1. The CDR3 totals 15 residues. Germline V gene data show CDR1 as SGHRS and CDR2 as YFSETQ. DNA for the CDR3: TGCGCCAGCAGCTTGGGGGACAGGTCTAATGAAAAACTGTTTTTT. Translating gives CASSLGDRSNEKLFF.

The DNA of the CDR3 is TGTGCCAGCAGTTTTAGCGCTGGGTTTAACAATGAGCAGTTCTTC. This translates into CASSFSAGFNNEQFF. The chain employs TRBV28 and TRBJ2-1; D is perhaps TRBD2 (5 bases). The CDR3 totals 15 residues. V was pared by 3 bases and J by 5 bases, with 14 bases between. Germline values: CDR1 MDHEN, CDR2 SYDVKM.

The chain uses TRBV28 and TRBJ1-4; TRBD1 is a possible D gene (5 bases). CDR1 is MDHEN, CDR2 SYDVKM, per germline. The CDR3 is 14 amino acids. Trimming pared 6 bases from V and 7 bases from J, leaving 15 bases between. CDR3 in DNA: TGTGCCAGCAGAGGGGCAGGTTGGGGTGAAAAACTGTTTTTT. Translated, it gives CASRGAGWGEKLFF. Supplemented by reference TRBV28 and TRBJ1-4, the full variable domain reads DVKVTQSSRYLVKRTGEKVFLECVQDMDHENMFWYRQDPGLGLRLIYFSYDVKMKEKGDIPEGYSVSREKKERFSLILESASTNQTSMYLCASRGAGWGEKLFFGSGTQLSVL.

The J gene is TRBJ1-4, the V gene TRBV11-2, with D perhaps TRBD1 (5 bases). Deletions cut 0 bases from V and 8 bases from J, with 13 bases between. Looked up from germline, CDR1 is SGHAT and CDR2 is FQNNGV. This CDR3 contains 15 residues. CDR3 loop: CASSLDSGAYEKLFF. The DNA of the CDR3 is TGTGCCAGCAGCTTAGATTCCGGGGCGTACGAAAAACTGTTTTTT.

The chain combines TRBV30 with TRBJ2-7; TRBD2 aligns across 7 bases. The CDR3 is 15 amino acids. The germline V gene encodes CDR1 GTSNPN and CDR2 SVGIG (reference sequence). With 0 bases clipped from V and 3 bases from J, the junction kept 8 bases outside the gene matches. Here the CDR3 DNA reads TGTGCCTGGAGTGTACTTGGAGCGGGGATCTACGAGCAGTACTTC. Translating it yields CAWSVLGAGIYEQYF.

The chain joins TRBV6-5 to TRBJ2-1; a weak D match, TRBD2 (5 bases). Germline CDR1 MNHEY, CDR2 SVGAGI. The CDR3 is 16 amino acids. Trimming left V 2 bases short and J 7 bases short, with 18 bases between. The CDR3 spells CASSYAGLRPNNEQFF. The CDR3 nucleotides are TGTGCCAGCAGTTACGCAGGACTCCGCCCTAATAATGAGCAGTTCTTC.

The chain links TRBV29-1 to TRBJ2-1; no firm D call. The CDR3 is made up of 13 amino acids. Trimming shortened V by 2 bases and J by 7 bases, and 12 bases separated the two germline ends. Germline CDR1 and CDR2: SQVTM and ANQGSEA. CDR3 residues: CSVEKPGSNEQFF. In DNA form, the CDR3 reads TGCAGCGTTGAAAAACCAGGATCTAATGAGCAGTTCTTC.

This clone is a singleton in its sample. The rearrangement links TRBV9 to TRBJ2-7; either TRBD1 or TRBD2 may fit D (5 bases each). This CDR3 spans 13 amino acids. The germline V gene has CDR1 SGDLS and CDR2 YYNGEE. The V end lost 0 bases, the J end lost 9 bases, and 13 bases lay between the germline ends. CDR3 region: CASSVEGPLGQYF. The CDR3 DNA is TGTGCCAGCAGCGTAGAGGGACCGCTGGGGCAGTACTTC.

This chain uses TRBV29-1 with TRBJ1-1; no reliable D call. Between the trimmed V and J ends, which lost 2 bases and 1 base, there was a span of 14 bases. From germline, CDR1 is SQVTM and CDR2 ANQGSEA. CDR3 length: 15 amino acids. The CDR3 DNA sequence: TGCAGCGTTGAATTTCCGGGAAACCCGAACACTGAAGCTTTCTTT. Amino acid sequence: CSVEFPGNPNTEAFF. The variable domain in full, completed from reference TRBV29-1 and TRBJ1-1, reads SAVISQKPSRDICQRGTSLTIQCQVDSQVTMMFWYRQQPGQSLTLIATANQGSEATYESGFVIDKFPISRPNLTFSTLTVSNMSPEDSSIYLCSVEFPGNPNTEAFFGQGTRLTVV.

The CDR3: CASSYSGSSTDTQYF. CDR3 DNA: TGTGCCAGCAGCTATAGCGGGAGTAGCACAGATACGCAGTATTTT. The chain uses TRBV9 and TRBJ2-3, with 9 bases matching TRBD2. V was pared by 4 bases and J by 0 bases, with 3 bases of the junction left unmatched. Germline V gives CDR1 SGDLS, CDR2 YYNGEE. The CDR3 consists of 15 residues.

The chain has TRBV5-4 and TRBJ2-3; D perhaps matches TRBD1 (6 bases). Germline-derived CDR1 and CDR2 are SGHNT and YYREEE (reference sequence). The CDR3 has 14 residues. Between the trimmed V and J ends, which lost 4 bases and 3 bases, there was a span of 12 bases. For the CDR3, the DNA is TGTGCCAGCAGCGTCGGGACAAGGACAGATACGCAGTATTTT. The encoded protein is CASSVGTRTDTQYF.

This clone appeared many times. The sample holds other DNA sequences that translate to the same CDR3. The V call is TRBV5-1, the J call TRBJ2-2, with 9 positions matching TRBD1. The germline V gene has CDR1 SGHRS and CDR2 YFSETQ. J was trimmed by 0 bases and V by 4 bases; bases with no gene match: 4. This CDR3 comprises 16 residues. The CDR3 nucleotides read TGCGCCAGCAGCAGAACAGGGGGCGCGAACACCGGGGAGCTGTTTTTT. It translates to CASSRTGGANTGELFF.

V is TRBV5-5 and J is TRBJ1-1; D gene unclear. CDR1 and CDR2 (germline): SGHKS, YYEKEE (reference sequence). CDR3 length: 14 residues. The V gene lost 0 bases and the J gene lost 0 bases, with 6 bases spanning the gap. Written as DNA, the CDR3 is TGTGCCAGCAGCTTGGATCAGGTGAACACTGAAGCTTTCTTT. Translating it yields CASSLDQVNTEAFF.

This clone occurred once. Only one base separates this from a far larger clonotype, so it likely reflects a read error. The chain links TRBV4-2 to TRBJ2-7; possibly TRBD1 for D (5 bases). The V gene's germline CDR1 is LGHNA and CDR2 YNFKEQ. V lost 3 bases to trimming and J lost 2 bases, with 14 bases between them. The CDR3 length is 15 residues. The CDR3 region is CASSQLVDKTYEQYF. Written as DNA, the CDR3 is TGTGCCAGCAGCCAGTTGGTGGACAAGACCTACGAGCAGTACTTC.

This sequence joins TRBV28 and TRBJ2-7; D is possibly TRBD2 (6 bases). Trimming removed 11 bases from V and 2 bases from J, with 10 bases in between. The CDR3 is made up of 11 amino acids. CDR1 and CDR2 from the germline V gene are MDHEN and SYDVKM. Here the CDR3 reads CASGVAYEQYF. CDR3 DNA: TGTGCCTCGGGAGTAGCCTACGAGCAGTACTTC.

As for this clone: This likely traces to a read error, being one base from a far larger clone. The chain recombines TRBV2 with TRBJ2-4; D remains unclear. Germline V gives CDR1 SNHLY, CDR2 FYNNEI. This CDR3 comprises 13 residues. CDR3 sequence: CAGSTDVKNIQYF. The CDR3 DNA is TGTGCCGGCAGTACGGACGTCAAAAACATTCAGTACTTC.

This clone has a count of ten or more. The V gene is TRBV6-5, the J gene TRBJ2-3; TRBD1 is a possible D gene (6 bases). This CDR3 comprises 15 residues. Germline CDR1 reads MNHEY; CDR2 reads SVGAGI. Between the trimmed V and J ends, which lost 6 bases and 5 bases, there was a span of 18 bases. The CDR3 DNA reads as TGTGCCAGCAGGGAACCAAAAAGGGGGAGAGATACGCAGTATTTT. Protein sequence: CASREPKRGRDTQYF.